This T cell receptor beta chain was obtained from a study of T cells after yellow fever vaccination. Across the study: It was SMART-Seq v4 Ultra Low Input that prepared the fractions with low cell numbers. Whole-study findings and limits: At 95% to 96% for CD4 and about 91% for CD8, most primary-vaccination clones showed up again after the booster. One caveat is that FACS-sorted repertoires could contain abundant clonotypes contaminating from the bulk population.

Template switching by 5'RACE produced TCR cDNA, adding a universal primer site and UMIs. One entry per CDR3 protein results from TCRdb running MiXCR on the 5' RACE reads. The sample lists about 350,000 distinct CDR3 sequences, roughly 7.5% seen once, with roughly 15% in the top ten. This clonotype was detected a few times. Its specificity is unknown. The CDR3 loop spans 14 amino acids. With 3 bases removed from V and 5 bases from J, the gap between germline ends came to 14 bases. Looked up from germline, CDR1 is SGDLS and CDR2 is YYNGEE. This sequence originates from a man between 18 and 35 years old who received the YFV17D yellow fever vaccine. The source was PBMCs, collected roughly 47 days after the first yellow fever vaccination. The rearrangement links TRBV9 to TRBJ1-2, with D maybe TRBD1 (5 bases). This chain's CDR3 is CASSAGGDAYGYTF. CDR3 nucleotide sequence: TGTGCCAGCAGCGCCGGGGGGGATGCTTATGGCTACACCTTC.